A single sample gave rise to the 12 T cell receptor beta chains below, sequenced in a study of pediatric ulcerative colitis. Sequenced by immunoSEQ multiplex PCR; TCRdb stores in-frame clones only, minus some. Among 25,000 to 35,000 clones, 82% were seen once, and the ten largest hold 3.5% to 4.5%. What was sequenced was blood. These TCRs come from a boy aged 10-17 years with severe ulcerative colitis.

The V and J genes are TRBV5-4 and TRBJ2-3, with 7 bases fitting TRBD1. This CDR3 spans 14 amino acids. CDR1 is SGHNT and CDR2 is YYREEE in the germline V gene (reference sequence). J gave up 4 bases and V 4 bases, and 6 bases lay outside the gene matches. CDR3 bases: TGTGCCAGCAGCCGGGACAGCGGCTCAGATACGCAGTATTTT. It yields the protein CASSRDSGSDTQYF. Drawing the rest from reference TRBV5-4 and TRBJ2-3, the complete variable domain is ETGVTQSPTHLIKTRGQQVTLRCSSQSGHNTVSWYQQALGQGPQFIFQYYREEENGRGNFPPRFSGLQFPNYSSELNVNALELDDSALYLCASSRDSGSDTQYFGPGTRLTVL.

CDR3 DNA: TGTGCCAGCTCACCTAAGGCGGGGCCTATCGAGCAGTACTTC. Translated, it gives CASSPKAGPIEQYF. The chain is built from TRBV18 and TRBJ2-7; possibly TRBD2 for D (6 bases). This CDR3 has 14 amino acids. Germline lookup yields CDR1 KGHSH and CDR2 LQKENI. V lost 3 bases and J 6 bases, leaving 15 bases between the germline ends.

The rearrangement uses TRBV4-3 and TRBJ1-2; 7 nucleotides agree with TRBD1. This CDR3 region has 14 residues. Germline CDR1 reads LGHNA; CDR2 reads YSLEER. V gave up 3 bases and J gave up 2 bases; unmatched junction bases: 3. CDR3: CASSQVGQNYGYTF. CDR3 nucleotides: TGCGCCAGCAGCCAGGTGGGACAGAACTATGGCTACACCTTC.

The chain is built from TRBV7-2 and TRBJ1-3; D gene unclear. V lost 1 base to trimming and J lost 2 bases, with 6 bases between them. CDR1 is SGHTA and CDR2 is FQGNSA in the germline V gene. The CDR3 is 14 residues long. CDR3 in amino acids: CASSLEGTGNTIYF. The CDR3 region has the DNA TGTGCCAGCAGCTTAGAAGGGACTGGAAACACCATATATTTT. Together with reference TRBV7-2 and TRBJ1-3, the CDR3 gives the full variable domain: GAGVSQSPSNKVTEKGKDVELRCDPISGHTALYWYRQSLGQGLEFLIYFQGNSAPDKSGLPSDRFSAERTGGSVSTLTIQRTQQEDSAVYLCASSLEGTGNTIYFGEGSWLTVV.

This chain uses TRBV6-1 with TRBJ2-5; D is possibly TRBD1 or TRBD2 (6 bases each). Deletions cut 2 bases from V and 5 bases from J, with 15 bases between. CDR3 length: 15 residues. Germline values: CDR1 MNHNS, CDR2 SASEGT. The CDR3 DNA reads as TGTGCCAGCAGTGAATTTGGAGGGGGGTACGAGACCCAGTACTTC. It translates to CASSEFGGGYETQYF.

The V gene is TRBV23-1, the J gene TRBJ1-2, with D possibly matching TRBD1 (5 bases). TRBV23-1 is labeled an ORF, and its function is uncertain. V dropped 2 bases and J dropped 8 bases, with 18 bases sitting between them. The CDR3 is 15 amino acids. CDR3 nucleotides: TGCGCCAGCAGTCAAGGGGCCCTCAAACTGGAGGGCTACACCTTC. It is translated as CASSQGALKLEGYTF.

The table lists this clone with a few counts. The chain employs TRBV7-9 and TRBJ2-7; D possibly matches TRBD1 or TRBD2 (5 bases each). This CDR3 region has 13 residues. CDR1 is SEHNR, CDR2 FQNEAQ, per germline (reference sequence). Trimming shortened V by 7 bases and J by 1 base, and 11 bases separated the two germline ends. CDR3 sequence (DNA): TGTGCCAGCACGCCGAGGGGATCCTACGAGCAGTACTTC. This sequence encodes CASTPRGSYEQYF.

This clone showed up just once. The rearrangement uses TRBV4-1 and TRBJ2-1; TRBD1 aligns across 9 bases. The CDR3 runs 16 residues. Germline loops: CDR1 MGHRA, CDR2 YSYEKL. With 4 bases clipped from V and 4 bases from J, the junction kept 8 bases outside the gene matches. This chain's CDR3 is CASSPSGTGLYNEQFF. DNA for the CDR3: TGCGCCAGCAGCCCCTCGGGGACAGGGCTATACAATGAGCAGTTCTTC.

The rearrangement joins TRBV15 to TRBJ1-2; D is unclear. Trimming cost V 0 bases and J 5 bases, with 7 bases left between them. This CDR3 spans 13 amino acids. Per the germline V gene, CDR1 is LNHNV and CDR2 is YYDKDF (reference sequence). The CDR3 sequence: CATSRDRQYGYTF. The CDR3 DNA is TGTGCCACCAGCAGAGATAGGCAGTATGGCTACACCTTC. Full variable domain (missing parts from reference TRBV15 and TRBJ1-2): DAMVIQNPRYQVTQFGKPVTLSCSQTLNHNVMYWYQQKSSQAPKLLFHYYDKDFNNEADTPDNFQSRRPNTSFCFLDIRSPGLGDTAMYLCATSRDRQYGYTFGSGTRLTVV.

The chain has TRBV7-3 and TRBJ1-3; D not certain. The germline gives CDR1 SGHTA, CDR2 FQGTGA. The CDR3 has 12 amino acids. V was pared by 3 bases and J by 3 bases, with 3 bases between. As DNA, the CDR3 is TGTGCCAGCAGCTTTGGTGGAAACACCATATATTTT. This encodes CASSFGGNTIYF.

V is TRBV19 and J is TRBJ2-2, with D unclear. Trimming pared 3 bases from V and 0 bases from J, leaving 14 bases between. The germline V gene encodes CDR1 LNHDA and CDR2 SQIVND (reference sequence). This CDR3 comprises 17 residues. The CDR3 nucleotides read TGTGCCAGTAGTATGATGATGGCCACAGCGAACACCGGGGAGCTGTTTTTT. It is translated as CASSMMMATANTGELFF. Filled out from reference TRBV19 and TRBJ2-2, the complete variable domain reads DGGITQSPKYLFRKEGQNVTLSCEQNLNHDAMYWYRQDPGQGLRLIYYSQIVNDFQKGDIAEGYSVSREKKESFPLTVTSAQKNPTAFYLCASSMMMATANTGELFFGEGSRLTVL.

The V call is TRBV4-1, the J call TRBJ2-1, with unresolved D. The CDR3 contains 12 residues. Germline V gene lookup returns CDR1 MGHRA and CDR2 YSYEKL. The V end lost 2 bases, the J end lost 10 bases, and 9 bases lay between the germline ends. The DNA of the CDR3 is TGCGCCAGCAGCCAACCATTCAGGGAGCAGTTCTTC. The encoded protein is CASSQPFREQFF.